This T cell receptor (beta chain) was sequenced in a study of long-term antiretroviral therapy in people with HIV. Study details: Some samples came about a decade before the 2015 immediate-ART recommendation, and these were the earliest.

This was the immunoSEQ v3.0 assay at survey level. Repertoires were generated with immunoSEQ multiplex PCR, while TCRdb's copy carries only in-frame clones and drops some. The sample has 30,000 to 35,000 clones; approximately 80% are singletons. Germline CDR1 reads MNHEY; CDR2 reads SMNVEV (reference sequence). This CDR3 spans 16 amino acids. Trimming removed 8 bases from V and 5 bases from J; junction bases left unmatched: 15. The chain employs TRBV27 and TRBJ1-1; 9 nucleotides line up with TRBD1. This receptor was obtained from a woman between 50 and 59 years old with HIV. The sequencing used unsorted PBMCs, collected 3.1 years after starting antiretroviral therapy. CDR3 sequence reads: CASSEDRGPLGTEAFF. The CDR3 DNA follows: TGTGCCAGCTCGGAGGACAGGGGTCCATTAGGGACTGAAGCTTTCTTT.